The present entry profiles one T cell receptor beta chain with its context. The antigen remains unidentified. After removal of 2 bases from V and 5 bases from J, the junction contained 8 bases not matched to a gene. CDR3 length: 15 amino acids. Germline assignment: CDR1 SGHRS and CDR2 YFSETQ. The entry originates in a study of blood T cells in healthy people across ages. Study results and limitations: Total diversity from one million sequenced T cells was likely underestimated. TCR beta diversity, measured per million T cells, fell in a roughly linear way with age.

Every sample yielded at least 6.5 million isolated PBMCs. Total RNA was isolated from each sample in quantities of at least 6 micrograms. Combining a sample-barcoded 5' primer with a J-beta primer mix, a second PCR ran for roughly 7 to 11 cycles. TCRdb reanalysed the 5' RACE reads using MiXCR and keeps one entry per CDR3 protein. Here the sample spans 1.6 million or so distinct CDR3 sequences, 30% to 40% being singletons. The V gene is TRBV5-1, the J gene TRBJ2-5; 8 nucleotides line up with TRBD2. Sequenced input: blood. The receptor was isolated from a woman in her thirties in good health. CDR3 residues: CASSFTGGDGETQYF. The CDR3 DNA follows: TGCGCCAGCAGCTTCACCGGGGGGGATGGGGAGACCCAGTACTTC. The full variable domain, with the rest looked up from reference TRBV5-1 and TRBJ2-5, is KAGVTQTPRYLIKTRGQQVTLSCSPISGHRSVSWYQQTPGQGLQFLFEYFSETQRNKGNFPGRFSGRQFSNSRSEMNVSTLELGDSALYLCASSFTGGDGETQYFGPGTRLLVL.